The 17 T cell receptor beta chains in this list originate from one sample, sequenced in a study of shared clonotypes between healthy human individuals. Sequencing used immunoSEQ multiplex PCR; TCRdb keeps in-frame clones, though not all of them. This table holds 2.3 million or so clones, approximately 95% found once. The specimen was naive CD4+ T cells from PBMCs. As to subset: CD45RA+ positively selected. The receptors here all came from a man between 18 and 29 years old in good health. Some clones in this sample may be carry-over from other donors' samples.

The gene calls are TRBV19 and TRBJ1-2, with D possibly TRBD1 on 5 matching bases. The germline V gene encodes CDR1 LNHDA and CDR2 SQIVND (reference sequence). This CDR3 spans 14 amino acids. With 5 bases removed from V and 5 bases from J, the gap between germline ends came to 15 bases. DNA for the CDR3: TGTGCCAGTAGTCGGGGCAGGGATCGTTATGGCTACACCTTC. The encoded protein is CASSRGRDRYGYTF.

To note about this clone: Other DNA sequences in this specimen translate into the identical CDR3. V gene TRBV7-2 combines with J gene TRBJ2-1; 11 bases align to TRBD2. CDR1 SGHTA and CDR2 FQGNSA come from the germline V gene. CDR3 size: 15 residues. V trimming: 2 bases; J trimming: 3 bases; junction bases outside the gene matches: 0. The CDR3 nucleotides read TGTGCCAGCAGCTTACTAGCGGGAGGCTACAATGAGCAGTTCTTC. This gives the protein CASSLLAGGYNEQFF.

The chain carries TRBV10-3 and TRBJ1-5, with 8 bases aligning to TRBD1. This CDR3 is 13 amino acids long. The germline V gene has CDR1 ENHRY and CDR2 SYGVKD. The ends lost 10 bases at V and 5 bases at J; junction bases unmatched: 7. The CDR3 DNA reads TGTGCCACCGGGACAGGCCTCGATCAGCCCCAGCATTTT. As protein: CATGTGLDQPQHF.

Written as DNA, the CDR3 is TGTGCCAGCCGCGCCCCCTCTTCTAGGGGGAACCGCTATGGCTACACCTTC. Translated: CASRAPSSRGNRYGYTF. The genes are TRBV27 and TRBJ1-2; perhaps TRBD1 as D (6 bases). The germline CDR1 and CDR2 sequences are MNHEY and SMNVEV (reference sequence). V was cut by 8 bases and J by 4 bases, with 26 bases left in between. The CDR3 spans 17 residues.

Regarding this clone: The same CDR3 arises from other DNA sequences in this sample as well. The V call is TRBV5-1, the J call TRBJ1-5; D remains unclear. V lost 4 bases and J lost 1, with 6 bases in between. This CDR3 region has 13 residues. Germline V lookup: CDR1 SGHRS, CDR2 YFSETQ. Here the CDR3 reads CASSSDSNQPQHF. Written as DNA, the CDR3 is TGCGCCAGCAGCAGCGACAGCAATCAGCCCCAGCATTTT.

This clone was seen just once. At one of its ends the junction is not consistent with the germline gene, which may arise from a read error. V and J are TRBV15 and TRBJ2-5; the D gene is possibly TRBD2 (6 bases). Germline V CDR1 and CDR2: LNHNV, YYDKDF (reference sequence). The CDR3 totals 12 residues. The CDR3 DNA reads as TGTGCCACCAGCAGAGATCGGGAGCGGCGGGACTTC. Translated, it gives CATSRDRERRDF. Using reference TRBV15 and TRBJ2-5 for the parts outside the CDR3, the full variable domain is DAMVIQNPRYQVTQFGKPVTLSCSQTLNHNVMYWYQQKSSQAPKLLFHYYDKDFNNEADTPDNFQSRRPNTSFCFLDIRSPGLGDTAMYLCATSRDRERRDFGPGTRLLVL.

V and J are TRBV29-1 and TRBJ1-2, with D hard to call. The germline CDR1 and CDR2 sequences are SQVTM and ANQGSEA. V was trimmed by 5 bases and J by 4 bases, leaving 11 bases between them. The CDR3 contains 12 residues. The CDR3 DNA is TGCAGCGTTCTGTCCGCAATCTATGGCTACACCTTC. Residues: CSVLSAIYGYTF.

The J gene is TRBJ2-3, the V gene TRBV19; D is perhaps TRBD2 (6 bases). The germline V gene has CDR1 LNHDA and CDR2 SQIVND (reference sequence). This CDR3 spans 14 amino acids. V lost 7 bases and J 5 bases, leaving 16 bases between the germline ends. The CDR3 coding sequence is TGTGCCAGTAACTCGGAGGGCCGGAGAGATACGCAGTATTTT. Its translation: CASNSEGRRDTQYF.

The chain combines TRBV4-1 with TRBJ2-7; the D gene is possibly TRBD2 (6 bases). CDR1 MGHRA and CDR2 YSYEKL come from the germline V gene. This CDR3 region has 13 residues. V was cut by 4 bases and J by 8 bases, with 15 bases left in between. CDR3 sequence: CASSPLGAGKQYF. The CDR3 DNA follows: TGCGCCAGCAGCCCCCTAGGGGCGGGAAAGCAGTACTTC.

V and J are TRBV19 and TRBJ1-5; D might be TRBD1 (6 bases). Deletions cut 2 bases from V and 7 bases from J, with 18 bases between. CDR1 and CDR2 (germline): LNHDA, SQIVND (reference sequence). The CDR3 spans 16 residues. CDR3 loop: CASSIFRQGQGQPQHF. In DNA, the CDR3 is TGTGCCAGTAGTATATTTCGGCAGGGGCAGGGGCAGCCCCAGCATTTT.

The rearrangement uses TRBV25-1 and TRBJ1-2, with TRBD1 matching 12 bases. With V trimmed by 1 base and J by 6 bases, 3 bases remained unmatched. Germline V gives CDR1 MGHDK, CDR2 SYGVNS. This CDR3 is 15 amino acids long. The CDR3 DNA reads TGTGCCAGCAGTGAATGGGGACAGGGGGCCCATGGCTACACCTTC. The encoded protein is CASSEWGQGAHGYTF.

This clone was seen a few times. The identical CDR3 is also encoded by other nucleotide sequences in the sample. V usage is TRBV28 and J usage is TRBJ1-2; D is unresolved. The CDR3 consists of 12 residues. Germline V lookup: CDR1 MDHEN, CDR2 SYDVKM. V lost 2 bases to trimming and J lost 2 bases, with 3 bases between them. In DNA, the CDR3 is TGTGCCAGCAGTTTAAGGAACTATGGCTACACCTTC. Amino acids: CASSLRNYGYTF.

The gene calls are TRBV18 and TRBJ1-1; TRBD1 is a possible D gene (5 bases). CDR1 KGHSH and CDR2 LQKENI come from the germline V gene. The CDR3 runs to 16 residues. V lost 3 bases and J 0 bases, leaving 14 bases between the germline ends. DNA for the CDR3: TGTGCCAGCTCACCCTTGCCGGGACGCATGAACACTGAAGCTTTCTTT. It translates to CASSPLPGRMNTEAFF. The complete variable domain, with remaining parts taken from reference TRBV18 and TRBJ1-1, reads NAGVMQNPRHLVRRRGQEARLRCSPMKGHSHVYWYRQLPEEGLKFMVYLQKENIIDESGMPKERFSAEFPKEGPSILRIQQVVRGDSAAYFCASSPLPGRMNTEAFFGQGTRLTVV.

The chain is built from TRBV6-1 and TRBJ2-5, with a possible D match to TRBD1 (5 bases). The ends were cut back, 10 bases at V and 1 base at J, with 16 bases in the middle. The germline CDR1 and CDR2 sequences are MNHNS and SASEGT. The CDR3 has 14 residues. CDR3 bases: TGTGCCACCCAATGGGGCAGCGCCCAAGAGACCCAGTACTTC. This translates into CATQWGSAQETQYF.

The chain uses TRBV11-1 and TRBJ2-3; D is tentatively TRBD1 or TRBD2 (6 bases each). V lost 3 bases and J lost 7, with 17 bases in between. The CDR3 is made up of 15 amino acids. CDR1 is SGHAT, CDR2 FQDESV, per germline (reference sequence). CDR3 in amino acids: CASSLEGGEIHTQYF. The CDR3 DNA sequence: TGTGCCAGCAGCTTGGAGGGGGGTGAGATCCATACGCAGTATTTT.

The chain joins TRBV5-1 to TRBJ2-1; the D is unclear. The V gene's germline CDR1 is SGHRS and CDR2 YFSETQ. This CDR3 is built from 15 residues. The V gene lost 0 bases and the J gene lost 7 bases, with 14 bases spanning the gap. CDR3 protein: CASSLAGVRSNEQFF. The CDR3, as DNA: TGCGCCAGCAGCTTGGCGGGCGTACGTTCAAATGAGCAGTTCTTC.

V and J are TRBV28 and TRBJ2-7, with 7 bases lining up with TRBD1. This CDR3 spans 16 amino acids. V was pared by 3 bases and J by 5 bases, with 13 bases of the junction left unmatched. CDR1 and CDR2 from the germline V gene are MDHEN and SYDVKM. As DNA, the CDR3 is TGTGCCAGCAGTTTTATTCCGCGCCCAACAGGGGACGAGCAGTACTTC. Translation gives CASSFIPRPTGDEQYF.